The entry below gives a single T cell receptor beta chain sequence along with its context. This sample was taken from a study of T cell changes during pregnancy in multiple sclerosis. TCRdb's copy holds only in-frame clones and misses some; the assay was immunoSEQ multiplex PCR. The table includes just under 65,000 clones, roughly 89% detected once. The sample was peripheral blood, taken after pregnancy. This sequence was found in a female donor in good health, enrolled as a control in a pregnancy study.

CDR3 sequence reads: CAWRTRLADYNEQFF. Here the CDR3 DNA reads TGTGCCTGGAGGACGAGACTAGCGGACTACAATGAGCAGTTCTTC. This chain links TRBV30 with TRBJ2-1; 9 positions match TRBD2. The V gene's germline CDR1 is GTSNPN and CDR2 SVGIG (reference sequence). The CDR3 is 15 amino acids. J gave up 3 bases and V 3 bases, and 6 bases lay outside the gene matches.